This T cell receptor (beta chain) stems from a study of blood T cell repertoires in COVID-19. Study overall: From the United States, Italy and Spain came samples of acute and convalescent COVID-19. T cells, B-cell-depleted T cells, or PBMCs supplied cDNA or gDNA.

In the authors' workflow: Reference gene primer amplification gave estimated nucleated cell counts. Generated by immunoSEQ multiplex PCR, the TCRdb table keeps only in-frame clones and is missing some. V, J and clone size are those of that table, while D and trimming were read from the DNA. The data show some 250,000 clones, with about four fifths seen just once and more than 1.5% held by the top ten. The CDR3 spans 14 residues. Germline CDR1 and CDR2: MGHRA and YSYEKL. V gave up 5 bases and J gave up 2 bases, with 11 bases separating them. This clonotype originated in a man aged 25 to 40 who had recovered from COVID-19. This chain uses TRBV4-1 with TRBJ2-3; D gene unclear. Sample: peripheral blood. CDR3 DNA sequence: TGCGCCAGCAGCTCAGGCATCGCCACAGATACGCAGTATTTT. Residues: CASSSGIATDTQYF.